This T cell receptor (beta chain) was sequenced for a study of blood T cell repertoires in COVID-19. Study at large: Donors in the United States, Italy and Spain gave samples during acute or convalescent COVID-19. The cDNA or gDNA used as material had been derived from T cells, B-cell-depleted T cells, or PBMCs.

This CDR3 is 14 amino acids long. Trimming stripped 1 base from V and 7 bases from J, with 13 bases between. The V gene's germline CDR1 is MNHNS and CDR2 SASEGT. Authors' processing steps: From reference gene primer amplification, estimates of nucleated cell counts were derived. The data were produced by immunoSEQ multiplex PCR, yet TCRdb's version contains in-frame clones alone and is incomplete. Clone size and the V and J calls come from that table; the DNA yielded D and trimming. The sample contains about 40,000 clones, about 86% of which appear only once. This clonotype originated in a woman aged 55-70 years with acute or convalescent COVID-19. This rearrangement joins TRBV6-1 to TRBJ1-2; D uncertain. The sequenced sample was peripheral blood. CDR3 in amino acids: CASSEVGVSGGYTF. CDR3 sequence (DNA): TGTGCCAGCAGTGAAGTAGGCGTTTCGGGTGGCTACACCTTC.